The 8 T cell receptor beta chains below were found in one sample sequenced in a study of CD8 T cells in ankylosing spondylitis (dated by TCRdb to 2016 to 2017). Results and caveats for the whole study, not just this receptor: Blood from ankylosing spondylitis patients appeared to be characterized by a TCR beta motif made up of several highly homologous amino acid variants.

No antigens are known for them. To prepare the library, 5' RACE was applied. Sequencing instrument: Illumina HiSeq 2500. TCRdb cleaned the public reads at Q25 with fastp, built clones with MiXCR and kept in-frame beta chains. Every entry covers one CDR3 protein and lists the most common genes and DNA from its rows. For this sample there are about 800,000 distinct CDR3 sequences; over 9.5% appear just once. The ten largest clones take up about 0.49% of the sample. The material sequenced was blood, either unsorted or a sorted T cell fraction (not recorded which). The receptor set was obtained from a male donor with ankylosing spondylitis.

This sequence joins TRBV20-1 and TRBJ2-5; 7 bases align to TRBD2. Germline trimming cut 6 bases from V and 2 bases from J; bases unmatched to any gene: 6. CDR3 length equals 13 residues. Germline V gene sequence: CDR1 DFQATT, CDR2 SNEGSKA (reference sequence). The CDR3 nucleotides read TGCAGTGCCACCTGGCGGGGGCAAGAGACCCAGTACTTC. This translates into CSATWRGQETQYF.

J is TRBJ2-5 and V is TRBV28; weak D call: TRBD2 (5 bases). Between the trimmed V and J ends, which lost 4 bases and 4 bases, there was a span of 16 bases. CDR3 length equals 15 residues. The V gene's germline CDR1 is MDHEN and CDR2 SYDVKM. The CDR3 protein is CASSYGWERRETQYF. CDR3 coding DNA: TGTGCCAGCAGTTACGGGTGGGAGCGAAGAGAGACCCAGTACTTC.

This clonotype was observed a handful of times. V and J are TRBV7-2 and TRBJ2-5, with unresolved D. The CDR3 covers 15 residues. V lost 3 bases and J 0 bases, leaving 11 bases between the germline ends. Germline V gene sequence: CDR1 SGHTA, CDR2 FQGNSA. Here the CDR3 reads CASSLRSPYQETQYF. The CDR3 DNA follows: TGTGCCAGCAGCTTGCGTTCCCCCTACCAAGAGACCCAGTACTTC.

This clonotype was seen repeatedly, ten times or more. The rearrangement links TRBV6-5 to TRBJ2-3, with 7 positions matching TRBD1. V gave up 4 bases and J gave up 4 bases; unmatched junction bases: 5. The germline CDR1 and CDR2 sequences are MNHEY and SVGAGI. The CDR3 contains 14 residues. The CDR3 sequence is CASSSPGQSDTQYF. CDR3 DNA sequence: TGTGCCAGCAGTTCGCCGGGACAGTCAGATACGCAGTATTTT.

The J gene is TRBJ1-5, the V gene TRBV12-3 or TRBV12-4, with 10 nucleotides matching TRBD1. The CDR3 runs to 14 residues. V shed 5 bases and J 10 bases; nucleotides not matched to a gene: 8. In DNA form, the CDR3 reads TGTGCCAGCAGTGAGACAGGGGGCCAACTACCCCAGCATTTT. Protein: CASSETGGQLPQHF.

This clonotype was seen repeatedly, ten times or more. V gene TRBV4-2 combines with J gene TRBJ2-7; 7 nucleotides agree with TRBD2. The CDR3 runs to 15 residues. Looked up from germline, CDR1 is LGHNA and CDR2 is YNFKEQ. V shed 6 bases, J shed 3 bases, and the junction held 11 bases outside the gene matches. CDR3 DNA: TGTGCCAGCAGTCTAGTAACTAGCGACAGCTACGAGCAGTACTTC. Amino acid sequence: CASSLVTSDSYEQYF.

The sample holds many counts of this clonotype. The rearrangement links TRBV29-1 to TRBJ1-2; TRBD1 aligns across 9 bases. Germline V gives CDR1 SQVTM, CDR2 ANQGSEA. V shed 4 bases and J 6 bases; nucleotides not matched to a gene: 9. This CDR3 is 14 amino acids long. The CDR3, as DNA: TGCAGCGTTGGCGCCCGGGACAGGGTCGATGGCTACACCTTC. Its protein product is CSVGARDRVDGYTF.

This rearrangement joins TRBV28 to TRBJ2-7, with unresolved D. The CDR3 runs 13 residues. Looked up from germline, CDR1 is MDHEN and CDR2 is SYDVKM. Trimming removed 2 bases from V and 4 bases from J, with 9 bases in between. The CDR3 protein is CASSLRQTYEQYF. The CDR3 nucleotides are TGTGCCAGCAGTTTAAGGCAGACTTACGAGCAGTACTTC.